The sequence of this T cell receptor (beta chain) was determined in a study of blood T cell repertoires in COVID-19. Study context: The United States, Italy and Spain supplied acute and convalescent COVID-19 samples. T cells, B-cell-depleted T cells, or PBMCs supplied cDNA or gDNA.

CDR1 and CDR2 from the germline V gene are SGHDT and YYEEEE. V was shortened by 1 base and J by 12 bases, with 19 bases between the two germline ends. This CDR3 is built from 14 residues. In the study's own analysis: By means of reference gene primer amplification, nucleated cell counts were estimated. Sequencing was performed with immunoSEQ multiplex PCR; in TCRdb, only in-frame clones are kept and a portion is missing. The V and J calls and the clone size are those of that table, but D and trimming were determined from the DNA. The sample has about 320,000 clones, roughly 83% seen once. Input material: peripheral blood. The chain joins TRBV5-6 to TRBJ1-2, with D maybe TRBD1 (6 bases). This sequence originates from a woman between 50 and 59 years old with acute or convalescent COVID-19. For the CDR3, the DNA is TGTGCCAGCAGCTTGCCAGGGGATCCCCTCGAGGACACCTTC. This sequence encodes CASSLPGDPLEDTF.